This T cell receptor (beta chain) emerged from a study of immune cell composition in non-small cell lung cancer. Some clones are missing from TCRdb's copy, which holds only in-frame ones; the method was immunoSEQ multiplex PCR. The table shows 8,500 to 14,000 clones, with about 60% occurring only once. This CDR3 has 12 amino acids. Germline V CDR1 and CDR2: ENHRY, SYGVKD. The V and J ends lost 0 bases and 7 bases respectively, with 6 bases between them. Sequencing was performed on lung tumor tissue. The chain uses TRBV10-3 and TRBJ2-5; D ambiguous. This receptor was obtained from a human donor with non-small cell lung cancer. CDR3 nucleotides: TGTGCCATCAGTGAGTCCGCAGGGACCCAGTACTTC. Translating it yields CAISESAGTQYF.